The text below deals with one T cell receptor beta chain. Its antigen is still unknown. There are no base qualities to consult, and no much larger clone falls within one base. Taken from cysteine to phenylalanine, the CDR3 has 11 residues. The kept DNA is CDR3 alone, 33 bases in frame from the first base. V loses 4 bases, J loses 4 bases, and the germline ends lie 5 bases apart. From the germline V gene, CDR1 is SGHRS and CDR2 is YFSETQ. This specimen belongs to a study of T cell responses to AZD1222 COVID-19 vaccine (dated by TCRdb to 2020 to 2022). About the study as a whole: A total of 233 trial participants underwent TCR sequencing, of whom about 210 had received two doses of AZD1222 and around 25 had received two doses of the MenACWY control vaccine. Trial participants were enrolled by age into 18-55, 56-69 and 70-plus year subgroups, with approximately 150, 30 and 60 TCR-sequenced participants respectively. Overall study outcomes, separate from this receptor: Only a handful of AZD1222 recipients were SARS-CoV-2 seropositive at baseline, limiting conclusions about previously exposed vaccinees. The vaccine-associated CD4 TCRs covered the entire spike protein, and the dominant responses fell in regions 160-218 and 743-854. Most participants were white British and females outnumbered males, and the authors suggested that clonal diversity may have been underestimated. Because no day 14 peak-response samples were available, the repertoires could be characterized only after the peak T cell response. After two AZD1222 doses, spike-specific TCR breadth and depth were significantly higher than at day 0 and than in MenACWY recipients. In the small 56-69-year group, the increase in depth fell short of significance, most likely because of low power. Reportedly, almost half of the unique spike-specific TCRs recognized epitopes lying outside the regions that are mutated in the B.1.351 and B.1.1.7 variants.

This specimen's time point label, per the study, means: about 28 days (+/-7) after the second vaccine dose. AZD1222 recipients given second doses at about 4 weeks or at about 12 weeks were pooled, since spike-specific TCR depth and breadth were not found to differ between the two schedules. Vaccinee samples were obtained from the UK trials COV001 and COV002, which included a single-blind randomized controlled phase 2/3 trial of AZD1222 (ChAdOx1 nCoV-19) in healthy adults. For TCRbeta chain sequencing, PBMC samples were collected from trial participants at day 0 and at day 28 after the second dose. The CDR3 regions of human TCRbeta chains were analyzed by immunosequencing. On the authors' methods: Repertoire TCRs were matched against a reference library of SARS-CoV-2-specific TCRs generated with the MIRA antigen-specificity platform. Breadth was defined as the fraction of unique TCRs that were SARS-CoV-2-associated. Depth was defined as the fraction of total T cells that were SARS-CoV-2-associated. Using the MIRA data, each spike-specific TCR was mapped to the spike region that the TCR reacts to and placed in a CD4 or CD8 class. Log10-transformed breadth and depth values were compared by one-way ANOVA with Sidak's multiple comparisons tests. As stored in TCRdb, this immuneACCESS dataset retains in-frame rearrangements with V and J assigned. A fraction of the clones does not appear; measured against another copy, unresolved V genes explain less than half of the discrepancy, and the remainder lacks a known reason. V and J calls and clone size are copied from that table; D and trimming were computed from the DNA. The sample table shows about 73,000 clones, and 85% to 90% are seen once. The top ten clonotypes cover around 9.3% of the sample.

The sequence links TRBV5-1 to TRBJ1-2; a confident D gene designation cannot be given. The sample was peripheral blood, taken 28 days after the second AZD1222 dose. The source is an adult who received the AZD1222 COVID-19 vaccine. The sequence in DNA is TGCGCCAGCAGCGTTGGCTATGGCTACACCTTC. Translated, it gives CASSVGYGYTF.